This TCR beta chain was recorded in a study of identical twins. From the 5' RACE reads, TCRdb called clonotypes with MiXCR, one entry per CDR3 protein. The sample has fewer than 550,000 distinct CDR3 sequences, approximately 15% seen once. This clonotype has ten or more counts. Germline lookup yields CDR1 SGHRS and CDR2 YFSETQ. CDR3 length: 14 amino acids. V was shortened by 4 bases and J by 4 bases, with 14 bases between the two germline ends. These data were likewise used in another study, on yellow fever vaccine responses in identical twins.

Sequences were obtained from CD4+ T cells sorted from blood. The chain employs TRBV5-1 and TRBJ1-2, with no clear D. The sequence was obtained from a woman aged 18 to 35 in good health. CDR3 DNA: TGCGCCAGCAGCAATATGTCGGGAAGCTATGGCTACACCTTC. It yields the protein CASSNMSGSYGYTF. Full variable domain (remainder filled in from reference TRBV5-1 and TRBJ1-2): KAGVTQTPRYLIKTRGQQVTLSCSPISGHRSVSWYQQTPGQGLQFLFEYFSETQRNKGNFPGRFSGRQFSNSRSEMNVSTLELGDSALYLCASSNMSGSYGYTFGSGTRLTVV.